Included here is one T cell receptor beta chain sequence, with context. TCRB transcripts that were expressed got sequenced, as all of the isolated RNA had been reverse transcribed. The repertoire was sequenced with immunoSEQ multiplex PCR; TCRdb's copy has only in-frame clones and lacks some. The sample contains about 150,000 clones, 8.5% to 14% of which appear only once. These data come from a study of beta chain features in type 1 diabetes. Every donor had blood drawn once into heparin, approximately 120 mL on average. Germline V gives CDR1 SGHNT, CDR2 YYREEE (reference sequence). V lost 4 bases, J lost 5 bases, and 8 bases stayed unmatched. The CDR3 totals 15 residues.

Material for sequencing was central memory CD4+ T cells from blood. The TCR originated in a man aged 18-30 years in good health. The chain couples TRBV5-4 to TRBJ1-1, with TRBD1 matching 10 bases. In DNA form, the CDR3 reads TGTGCCAGCAGCCGGGAGGGACAGGGGTTTACTGAAGCTTTCTTT. This gives the protein CASSREGQGFTEAFF. Based on the CDR3 plus reference TRBV5-4 and TRBJ1-1, the full variable domain is ETGVTQSPTHLIKTRGQQVTLRCSSQSGHNTVSWYQQALGQGPQFIFQYYREEENGRGNFPPRFSGLQFPNYSSELNVNALELDDSALYLCASSREGQGFTEAFFGQGTRLTVV.